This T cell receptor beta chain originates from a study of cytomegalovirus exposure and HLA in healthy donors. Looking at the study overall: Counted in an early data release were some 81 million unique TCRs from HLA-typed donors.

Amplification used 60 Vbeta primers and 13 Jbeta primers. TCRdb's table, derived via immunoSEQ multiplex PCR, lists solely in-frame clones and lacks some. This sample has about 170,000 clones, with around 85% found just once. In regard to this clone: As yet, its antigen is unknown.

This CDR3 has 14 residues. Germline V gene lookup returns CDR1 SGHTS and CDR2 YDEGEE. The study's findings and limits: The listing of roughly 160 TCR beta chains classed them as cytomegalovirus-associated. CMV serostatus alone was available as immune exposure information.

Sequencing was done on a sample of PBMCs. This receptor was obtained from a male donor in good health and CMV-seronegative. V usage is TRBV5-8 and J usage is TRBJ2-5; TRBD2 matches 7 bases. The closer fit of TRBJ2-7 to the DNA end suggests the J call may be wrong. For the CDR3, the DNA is TGTGCCAGCAGCTTAGAGCGGGGCCCCTACGAGCAGTACTTC. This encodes CASSLERGPYEQYF.